This entry is about one TCR beta chain. Its antigen is still unknown. PCR used 60 Vbeta primers and 13 Jbeta primers. Original processing notes: As a later analysis found, there were 80 million to 90 million unique TCR beta chains, of which roughly 11 million were shared. Sequencing was performed with immunoSEQ multiplex PCR; in TCRdb, only in-frame clones are kept and a portion is missing. That table furnishes V, J and clone size, whereas the DNA furnished D and trimming. The sample lists over 150,000 clones, roughly four fifths seen once, with over 8.5% in the top ten. The data are from a study of cytomegalovirus exposure and HLA in healthy donors. Study-level findings and limits: A later analysis by the authors found several of the most significant clusters apparently linked to common viral pathogens. Whilst most TCR sequences proved rare, a subset of public TCRs occurred across many donors. The listing of roughly 160 TCR beta chains classed them as cytomegalovirus-associated.

Material: PBMCs. This TCR came from a man between 50 and 59 years old in good health and CMV-seropositive.

CDR3 sequence: CASSFYGLGYTF. DNA of the CDR3: TGTGCCAGCAGCTTTTACGGTCTGGGCTACACCTTC. This rearrangement joins TRBV7-8 to TRBJ1-2; D call uncertain. V was trimmed by 3 bases and J by 8 bases, leaving 10 bases between them. CDR3 length: 12 amino acids. Germline V gene lookup returns CDR1 SGHVS and CDR2 FQNEAQ.